These 25 T cell receptor beta chains were all obtained from the same sample, sequenced in a study of spatial heterogeneity in lung cancer. TCRdb re-analysed the 5' RACE reads in MiXCR, keeping a single row per CDR3 protein. This table holds more than 900 distinct CDR3 sequences, 12% found once. Specified time point: sample taken at primary tumor resection. The sample in question was normal lung tissue next to the tumor, obtained at surgery. These receptors were obtained from a female donor with early-stage non-small cell lung cancer.

Regarding this clonotype: This beta chain appears as a stray read in a library generated for alpha chains; its size is not informative. The chain joins TRBV29-1 to TRBJ2-7; 7 bases are a match to TRBD1. The V and J ends lost 7 bases and 3 bases, in that order; junction bases with no gene match: 3. CDR1 SQVTM and CDR2 ANQGSEA come from the germline V gene. The CDR3 spans 11 residues. CDR3 nucleotide sequence: TGCAGCGGACGGACAGGCTACGAGCAGTACTTC. Protein: CSGRTGYEQYF.

Of note for this clonotype: This beta chain is a stray sequence in a library constructed for alpha chains; its clone size is not meaningful. The chain has TRBV7-9 and TRBJ1-4, with D unclear. V was clipped by 4 bases and J by 7 bases, with 16 bases between them. Germline values: CDR1 SEHNR, CDR2 FQNEAQ (reference sequence). This CDR3 has 15 amino acids. The CDR3 sequence: CASSSRTARVEKLFF. In DNA, the CDR3 is TGTGCCAGCAGCTCACGGACGGCGCGGGTTGAAAAACTGTTTTTT.

By share, this clonotype counts as large (0.1 to 1%). Being off target in a library aimed at alpha chains, this beta chain has a size of little meaning. The chain joins TRBV5-5 to TRBJ2-5, with 7 bases lining up with TRBD1. The V gene end was trimmed by 4 bases and the J gene end by 2 bases; junction bases not matched to a gene: 5. This CDR3 is built from 14 residues. The germline CDR1 and CDR2 sequences are SGHKS and YYEKEE (reference sequence). For the CDR3, the DNA is TGTGCCAGCAGCCCGACAGGGTATCAAGAGACCCAGTACTTC. Encoded protein: CASSPTGYQETQYF.

By share, this clonotype ranks as large. With the library built for alpha chains, this beta chain is off target and its frequency is not meaningful. This chain connects TRBV7-8 to TRBJ2-2, with 9 bases identical to TRBD1. V trimming: 5 bases; J trimming: 8 bases; junction bases outside the gene matches: 9. Germline assignment: CDR1 SGHVS and CDR2 FQNEAQ. The CDR3 loop spans 15 amino acids. CDR3 sequence: CASSKGTGTPGELFF. CDR3 DNA: TGTGCCAGCAGCAAAGGGACAGGGACACCGGGGGAGCTGTTTTTT.

This clonotype is labeled large (0.1 to 1%). In a library made to pick up alpha chains, this beta chain is a stray read with a size that means little. The chain employs TRBV18 and TRBJ2-7, with D unresolved. In germline, CDR1 is KGHSH, CDR2 LQKENI. This CDR3 has 12 residues. V lost 6 bases to trimming and J lost 5 bases, with 11 bases between them. The CDR3 sequence is CASSPSSHEQYF. CDR3 coding DNA: TGTGCCAGCTCCCCCTCTTCCCACGAGCAGTACTTC.

This clonotype is large within its sample. In a library made to pick up alpha chains, this beta chain is a stray read with a size that means little. The chain uses TRBV29-1 and TRBJ2-7; 8 bases are shared with TRBD1. Germline V gene sequence: CDR1 SQVTM, CDR2 ANQGSEA. The CDR3 contains 11 residues. J lost 7 bases, V lost 7 bases, and 6 bases had no gene match. In DNA form, the CDR3 reads TGCAGCGCCCGGACAGGGCGGGAGCAGTACTTC. Translation gives CSARTGREQYF.

Notes on this clonotype: In a library made to pick up alpha chains, this beta chain is a stray read with a size that means little. This sequence joins TRBV6-2 or TRBV6-3 and TRBJ2-3; no reliable D call. Germline CDR1 reads MNHEY; CDR2 reads SVGEGT. CDR3 length: 11 residues. V shed 4 bases and J shed 6 bases, with 5 bases lying between them. The CDR3 coding sequence is TGTGCCAGCAGTTTATTGGATACGCAGTATTTT. It encodes CASSLLDTQYF.

With regard to this clonotype: This beta chain is a stray sequence in a library constructed for alpha chains; its clone size is not meaningful. The V and J genes are TRBV5-1 and TRBJ2-2; no definite D call. The germline V gene has CDR1 SGHRS and CDR2 YFSETQ. There are 15 residues in the CDR3. V lost 0 bases to trimming and J lost 4 bases, with 10 bases between them. The CDR3 nucleotides are TGCGCCAGCAGCTTGGCCGGAACGACCACCGGGGAGCTGTTTTTT. Amino acid sequence: CASSLAGTTTGELFF.

This clonotype was seen a few times. An end of the junction differs from the germline gene, which may be a read error. In a library made to pick up alpha chains, this beta chain is a stray read with a size that means little. The V gene is TRBV12-3 or TRBV12-4, the J gene TRBJ2-3; 7 positions agree with TRBD2. The CDR3 contains 15 residues. The chain's CDR3 is CASSLAGGSRDTQYF. The CDR3 DNA sequence: TGTGCCAGCAGTTTAGCGGGGGGGAGCAGAGATACGCAGTATTTT.

This clonotype is classed as large. This beta chain is an off-target read within a library intended for alpha chains, so its frequency means little. The gene calls are TRBV7-3 and TRBJ2-1, with 7 positions matching TRBD2. The J segment lost 4 bases and the V segment lost 2 bases, leaving 8 bases of the junction unmatched. This CDR3 is 16 amino acids long. The germline V gene has CDR1 SGHTA and CDR2 FQGTGA. CDR3 coding DNA: TGTGCCAGCAGCTTAGGAACTAGCGAGGCTTACAATGAGCAGTTCTTC. This gives the protein CASSLGTSEAYNEQFF.

Relative to its sample, this clonotype is medium-sized (0.01 to 0.1%). Being off target in a library aimed at alpha chains, this beta chain has a size of little meaning. CDR3 in DNA: TGTGCCAGCAGACCCGGGACAGGGGGCAGCACCGGGGAGCTGTTTTTT. This gives the protein CASRPGTGGSTGELFF. The chain has TRBV27 and TRBJ2-2; 12 bases fit TRBD1. The CDR3 consists of 16 residues. Germline V gives CDR1 MNHEY, CDR2 SMNVEV (reference sequence). The ends lost 6 bases at V and 4 bases at J; junction bases unmatched: 6.

A few counts support this clonotype. Found in a library prepared for alpha chains, this beta chain is an off-target read, and its abundance has little meaning. The chain uses TRBV7-2 and TRBJ2-5; perhaps TRBD2 as D (5 bases). The CDR3 runs 14 residues. Trimming cost V 8 bases and J 0 bases, with 13 bases left between them. Per germline, CDR1 SGHTA and CDR2 FQGNSA. CDR3 DNA: TGTGCCAGCGTTCGGAGGCCGAACCAAGAGACCCAGTACTTC. It codes for CASVRRPNQETQYF. Together with reference TRBV7-2 and TRBJ2-5, the CDR3 gives the full variable domain: GAGVSQSPSNKVTEKGKDVELRCDPISGHTALYWYRQSLGQGLEFLIYFQGNSAPDKSGLPSDRFSAERTGGSVSTLTIQRTQQEDSAVYLCASVRRPNQETQYFGPGTRLLVL.

With respect to this clonotype: A library prepared for alpha chains yielded this beta chain as an off-target read; its size is of little meaning. The rearrangement uses TRBV7-6 and TRBJ2-5; D uncertain. Trimming removed 5 bases from V and 2 bases from J, with 3 bases in between. The length of the CDR3 is 11 residues. Germline V gene lookup returns CDR1 SGHVS and CDR2 FNYEAQ. In nucleotides, the CDR3 is TGTGCCAGCAGCCCGCAAGAGACCCAGTACTTC. Its protein product is CASSPQETQYF.

Comment on this clonotype: This beta chain slipped into a library made for alpha chains as a stray read, so its size is not meaningful. The V and J genes are TRBV7-9 and TRBJ2-3; D is unresolved. Germline CDR1 is SEHNR and CDR2 is FQNEAQ (reference sequence). V lost 0 bases to trimming and J lost 0 bases, with 10 bases between them. CDR3 length: 16 residues. In nucleotides, the CDR3 is TGTGCCAGCAGCTTAGCAGTCTTCGACAGCACAGATACGCAGTATTTT. Protein product: CASSLAVFDSTDTQYF.

Judged by abundance, this clonotype is medium-sized. Little can be read into the size of this beta chain, an off-target read in a library designed for alpha chains. The genes are TRBV7-9 and TRBJ2-7; TRBD2 matches at 7 bases. The CDR3 is 16 residues long. Trimming at V came to 5 bases and at J to 2 bases, leaving 12 bases not matched to a gene. Germline V gives CDR1 SEHNR, CDR2 FQNEAQ (reference sequence). Written as DNA, the CDR3 is TGTGCCAGCAGCCCCCCCCACGGGACTACGGCCTACGAGCAGTACTTC. Its protein is CASSPPHGTTAYEQYF.

Relative to its sample, this clonotype is medium-sized. This beta chain is an off-target read within a library intended for alpha chains, so its frequency means little. This chain connects TRBV11-3 to TRBJ1-6; no clear D gene. Germline V lookup: CDR1 SGHNT, CDR2 YENEEA. This CDR3 contains 14 residues. Trimming removed 2 bases from V and 7 bases from J, with 9 bases in between. CDR3 sequence reads: CASSLNGLNSPLHF. The CDR3 DNA is TGTGCCAGCAGCTTAAACGGATTGAATTCACCCCTCCACTTT.

In this sample, this clonotype turned up a few times. The library was prepared for alpha chains; this beta chain is a stray read, so its frequency means little. This chain uses TRBV20-1 with TRBJ2-5, with 10 bases that match TRBD2. The CDR3 is made up of 14 amino acids. The V gene's germline CDR1 is DFQATT and CDR2 SNEGSKA (reference sequence). After removal of 3 bases from V and 1 base from J, the junction contained 2 bases not matched to a gene. Here the CDR3 reads CSARGTSAQETQYF. The CDR3 region has the DNA TGCAGTGCTAGGGGGACTAGCGCCCAAGAGACCCAGTACTTC.

As concerns this clonotype: This beta chain lies outside the target of a library built for alpha chains; its clone size means little. The rearrangement joins TRBV20-1 to TRBJ2-7, with no clear D. Trimming cost V 0 bases and J 1 base, with 13 bases left between them. CDR3 length equals 15 residues. Germline V lookup: CDR1 DFQATT, CDR2 SNEGSKA (reference sequence). DNA of the CDR3: TGCAGTGCTAGAGAAGGTCACCATCCGTCCTACGAGCAGTACTTC. Protein sequence: CSAREGHHPSYEQYF.

With respect to this clonotype: This beta chain is off target for a library built for alpha chains, so its abundance means little. V gene TRBV6-2 or TRBV6-3 combines with J gene TRBJ2-5, with 7 bases aligning to TRBD1. CDR3 length: 17 residues. Germline CDR1 is MNHEY and CDR2 is SVGEGT. The V and J ends lost 8 bases and 4 bases, in that order; junction bases with no gene match: 19. CDR3 sequence (DNA): TGTGCCAGCGCAATCTACCCGAGATCCGGGACAGTAGAGACCCAGTACTTC. Its translation is CASAIYPRSGTVETQYF.

About this clonotype: This beta chain is a stray read from a library made for alpha chains; its abundance is not meaningful. This chain uses TRBV11-3 with TRBJ2-1; D is undetermined. CDR1 SGHNT and CDR2 YENEEA come from the germline V gene. The CDR3 spans 15 residues. The V and J ends lost 0 bases and 8 bases respectively, with 14 bases between them. The CDR3 region has the DNA TGTGCCAGCAGCTTAGAGGGATATTCCGACCATGAGCAGTTCTTC. Protein sequence: CASSLEGYSDHEQFF.

This clonotype appeared a few times. Because this beta chain is a stray read in a library intended to capture alpha chains, its abundance should not be given much weight. The chain links TRBV6-5 to TRBJ2-7, with D unclear. The germline V and J ends were trimmed by 6 bases and 2 bases, with 11 bases remaining between them. CDR3 length: 13 amino acids. Germline CDR1 and CDR2: MNHEY and SVGAGI. The CDR3 nucleotides are TGTGCCAGCAGCTTCGACAAAACCTACGAGCAGTACTTC. It codes for CASSFDKTYEQYF.

This clonotype was detected a few times. This beta chain lies outside the target of a library built for alpha chains; its clone size means little. The genes are TRBV6-1 and TRBJ2-7, with D possibly matching TRBD2 (7 bases). Germline CDR1 and CDR2: MNHNS and SASEGT. The CDR3 loop spans 13 amino acids. Deletions cut 5 bases from V and 3 bases from J, with 11 bases between. The CDR3 DNA reads as TGTGCCAGCAGTCGGGGGGCCTTCTACGAGCAGTACTTC. This encodes CASSRGAFYEQYF.

This clonotype ranks as large. This beta chain is an off-target read within a library intended for alpha chains, so its frequency means little. DNA of the CDR3: TGTGCCAGCAGCGTATGGGAGGCAGGCCGCTATGGCTACACCTTC. Encoded protein: CASSVWEAGRYGYTF. This chain connects TRBV9 to TRBJ1-2; D is ambiguous. Trimming took 1 base from V and 4 from J, leaving 14 bases between them. Germline CDR1 and CDR2: SGDLS and YYNGEE. The CDR3 extends over 15 amino acids.

Concerning this clonotype itself: This beta chain is a stray read from a library made for alpha chains; its abundance is not meaningful. V and J are TRBV7-2 and TRBJ2-1, with 8 bases identical to TRBD2. J was trimmed by 5 bases and V by 2 bases; bases with no gene match: 5. The germline gives CDR1 SGHTA, CDR2 FQGNSA. The CDR3 runs to 15 residues. As DNA, the CDR3 is TGTGCCAGCAGCTTAACCCAACTAGCGGACAATGAGCAGTTCTTC. Amino acids: CASSLTQLADNEQFF. The full variable domain, with the rest looked up from reference TRBV7-2 and TRBJ2-1, is GAGVSQSPSNKVTEKGKDVELRCDPISGHTALYWYRQSLGQGLEFLIYFQGNSAPDKSGLPSDRFSAERTGGSVSTLTIQRTQQEDSAVYLCASSLTQLADNEQFFGPGTRLTVL.

This clonotype is medium-sized in the sample. Because this beta chain is a stray read in a library intended to capture alpha chains, its abundance should not be given much weight. The genes are TRBV4-3 and TRBJ2-7, with 13 bases matching TRBD2. V gave up 1 base and J gave up 6 bases; unmatched junction bases: 0. The germline CDR1 and CDR2 sequences are LGHNA and YSLEER. CDR3 size: 14 residues. The CDR3 sequence: CASSQGTSGGEQYF. In DNA form, the CDR3 reads TGCGCCAGCAGCCAAGGGACTAGCGGGGGCGAGCAGTACTTC.